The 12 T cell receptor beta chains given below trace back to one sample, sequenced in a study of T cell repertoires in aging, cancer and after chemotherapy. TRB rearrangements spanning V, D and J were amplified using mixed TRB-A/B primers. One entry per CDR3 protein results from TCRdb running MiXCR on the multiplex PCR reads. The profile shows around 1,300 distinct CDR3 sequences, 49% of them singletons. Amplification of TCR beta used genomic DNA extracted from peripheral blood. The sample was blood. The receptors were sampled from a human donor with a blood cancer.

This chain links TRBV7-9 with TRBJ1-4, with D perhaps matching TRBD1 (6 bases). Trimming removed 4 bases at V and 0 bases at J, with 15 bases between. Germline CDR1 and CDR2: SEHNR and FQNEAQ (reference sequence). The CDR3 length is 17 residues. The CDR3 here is CASSSLVGGATNEKLFF. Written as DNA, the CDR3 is TGTGCCAGCAGCTCCCTGGTAGGGGGTGCAACTAATGAAAAACTGTTTTTT. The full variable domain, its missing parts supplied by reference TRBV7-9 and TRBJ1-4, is DTGVSQNPRHKITKRGQNVTFRCDPISEHNRLYWYRQTLGQGPEFLTYFQNEAQLEKSRLLSDRFSAERPKGSFSTLEIQRTEQGDSAMYLCASSSLVGGATNEKLFFGSGTQLSVL.

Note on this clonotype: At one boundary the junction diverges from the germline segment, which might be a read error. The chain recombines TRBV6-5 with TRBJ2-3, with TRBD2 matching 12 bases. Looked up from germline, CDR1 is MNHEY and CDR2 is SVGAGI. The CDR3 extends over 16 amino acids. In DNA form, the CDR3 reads TGTGCCAGCAGTGACTCGGCTAGCGGGGGGGCAGATACGCAGTATTTT. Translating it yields CASSDSASGGADTQYF.

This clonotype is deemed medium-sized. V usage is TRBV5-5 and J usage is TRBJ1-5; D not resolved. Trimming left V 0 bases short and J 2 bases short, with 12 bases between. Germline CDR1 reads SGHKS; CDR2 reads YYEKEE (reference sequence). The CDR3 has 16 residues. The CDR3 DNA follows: TGTGCCAGCAGCTTGGGAACAGTATTGGGCAATCAGCCCCAGCATTTT. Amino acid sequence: CASSLGTVLGNQPQHF.

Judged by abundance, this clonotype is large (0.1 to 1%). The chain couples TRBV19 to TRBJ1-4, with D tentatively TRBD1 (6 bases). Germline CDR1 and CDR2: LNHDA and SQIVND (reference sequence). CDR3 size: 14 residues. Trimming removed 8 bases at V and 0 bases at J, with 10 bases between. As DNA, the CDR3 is TGTGCCAGTCGGGACACTCCAACTAATGAAAAACTGTTTTTT. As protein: CASRDTPTNEKLFF.

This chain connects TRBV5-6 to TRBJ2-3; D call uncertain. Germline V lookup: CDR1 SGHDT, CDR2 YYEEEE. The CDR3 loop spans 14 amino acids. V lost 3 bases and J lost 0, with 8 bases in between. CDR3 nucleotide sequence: TGTGCCAGCAGCTCCGCACTAAGCACAGATACGCAGTATTTT. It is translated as CASSSALSTDTQYF.

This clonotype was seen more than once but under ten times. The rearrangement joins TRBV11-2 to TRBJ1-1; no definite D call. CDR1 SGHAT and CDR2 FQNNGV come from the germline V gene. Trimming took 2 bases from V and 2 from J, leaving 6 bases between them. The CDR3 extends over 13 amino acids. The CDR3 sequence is CASSLWENTEAFF. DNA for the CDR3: TGTGCCAGCAGCTTATGGGAAAACACTGAAGCTTTCTTT.

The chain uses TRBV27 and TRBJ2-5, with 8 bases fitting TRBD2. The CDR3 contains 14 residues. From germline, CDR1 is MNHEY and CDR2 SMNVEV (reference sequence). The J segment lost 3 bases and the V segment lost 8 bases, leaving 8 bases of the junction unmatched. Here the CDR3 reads CASVAGGRKETQYF. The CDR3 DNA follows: TGTGCCAGCGTTGCGGGGGGCCGGAAAGAGACCCAGTACTTC.

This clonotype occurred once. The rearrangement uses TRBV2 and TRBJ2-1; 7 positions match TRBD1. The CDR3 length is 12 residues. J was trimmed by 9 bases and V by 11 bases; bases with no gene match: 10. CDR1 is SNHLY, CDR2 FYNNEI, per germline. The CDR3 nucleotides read TGTGCCGGCCCCGCCGGGACAGCTGAGCAGTTCTTC. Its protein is CAGPAGTAEQFF.

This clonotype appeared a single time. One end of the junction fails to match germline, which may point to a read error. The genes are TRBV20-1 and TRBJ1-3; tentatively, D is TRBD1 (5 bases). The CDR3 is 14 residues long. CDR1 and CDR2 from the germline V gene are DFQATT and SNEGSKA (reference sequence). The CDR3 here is CRARDGGPGNTIYF. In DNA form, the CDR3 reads TGCAGAGCTAGAGATGGGGGTCCTGGAAACACCATATATTTT.

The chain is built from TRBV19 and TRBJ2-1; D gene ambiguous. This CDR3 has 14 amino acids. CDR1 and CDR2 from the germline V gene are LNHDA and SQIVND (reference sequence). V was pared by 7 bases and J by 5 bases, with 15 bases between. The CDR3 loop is CASTPGLANNEQFF. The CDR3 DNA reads TGTGCCAGTACCCCTGGGCTGGCCAACAATGAGCAGTTCTTC.

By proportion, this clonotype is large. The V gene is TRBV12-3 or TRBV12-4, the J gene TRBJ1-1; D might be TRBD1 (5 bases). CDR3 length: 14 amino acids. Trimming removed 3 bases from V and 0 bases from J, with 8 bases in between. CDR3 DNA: TGTGCCAGCAGTTTGAGGGGCATGAACACTGAAGCTTTCTTT. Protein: CASSLRGMNTEAFF.

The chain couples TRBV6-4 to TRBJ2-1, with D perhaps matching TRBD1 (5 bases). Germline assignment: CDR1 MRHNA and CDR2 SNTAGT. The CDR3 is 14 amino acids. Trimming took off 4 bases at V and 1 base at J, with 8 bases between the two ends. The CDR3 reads CASSVTGSYNEQFF. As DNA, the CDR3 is TGTGCCAGCAGTGTCACAGGATCCTACAATGAGCAGTTCTTC.